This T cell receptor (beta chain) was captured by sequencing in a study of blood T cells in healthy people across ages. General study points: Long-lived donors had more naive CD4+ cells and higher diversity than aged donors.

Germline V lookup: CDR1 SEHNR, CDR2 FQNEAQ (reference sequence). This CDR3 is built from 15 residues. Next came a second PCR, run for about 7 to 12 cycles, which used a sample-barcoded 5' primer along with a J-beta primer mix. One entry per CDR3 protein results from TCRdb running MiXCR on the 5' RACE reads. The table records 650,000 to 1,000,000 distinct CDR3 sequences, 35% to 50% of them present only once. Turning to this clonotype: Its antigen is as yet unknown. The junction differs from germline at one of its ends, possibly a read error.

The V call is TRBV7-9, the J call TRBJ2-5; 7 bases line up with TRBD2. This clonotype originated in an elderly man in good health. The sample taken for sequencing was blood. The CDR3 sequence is CASSNRRAGQGTQYF. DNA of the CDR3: TGTGCCAGCAGCAACCGACGAGCGGGGCAAGGGACCCAGTACTTC.